The source of this TCR beta chain is a study of cytomegalovirus exposure and HLA in healthy donors. As for the study in general: In a previous analysis, some 110 million unique TCR beta sequences were found from some 180 million T cells. Overall study findings and caveats: Accurate HLA-A and HLA-B prediction from TCR beta sequences was reported for most subjects. There were three CMV-associated chains whose specificity for CMV antigens was confirmed in vitro. Fewer N-insertions (relative to the roughly 630-donor mean) were reportedly seen in an Asian-associated ancestry cluster in a later analysis.

PCR involved 60 Vbeta and 13 Jbeta primers. TCRdb's table, derived via immunoSEQ multiplex PCR, lists solely in-frame clones and lacks some. The data hold about 83,000 clones, with roughly 79% observed a single time. On this clone: The antigen remains undetermined.

There are 17 residues in the CDR3. The V gene's germline CDR1 is SGHNT and CDR2 YYREEE (reference sequence). Losses at the gene ends were 3 bases for V and 3 bases for J; bases not matched to a gene: 8. The source material was PBMCs. This receptor was taken from a woman aged 25-40 years in good health and CMV-seronegative. The J gene is TRBJ2-5, the V gene TRBV5-4; 13 positions match TRBD2. The CDR3 coding sequence is TGTGCCAGCAGCTCAGGACTAGCGGGGGCTGGGGAAGAGACCCAGTACTTC. Its translation is CASSSGLAGAGEETQYF.